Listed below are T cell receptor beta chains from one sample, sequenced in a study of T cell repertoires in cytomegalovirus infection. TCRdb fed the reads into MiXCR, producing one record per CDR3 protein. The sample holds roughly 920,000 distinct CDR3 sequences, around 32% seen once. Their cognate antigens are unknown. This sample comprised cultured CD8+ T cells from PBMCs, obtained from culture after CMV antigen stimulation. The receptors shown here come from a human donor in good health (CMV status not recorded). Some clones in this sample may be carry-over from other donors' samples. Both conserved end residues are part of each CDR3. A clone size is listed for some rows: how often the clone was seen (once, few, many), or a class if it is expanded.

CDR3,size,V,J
CASTQPGQGREQFF,.,TRBV6-2/TRBV6-3,TRBJ2-1
CASSQGRGLNQPQHF,few,TRBV4-1,TRBJ1-5
CASKLGTGGLMNTEAFF,.,TRBV7-6,TRBJ1-1
CASSLTVNKPQHF,.,TRBV6-5,TRBJ1-5
CASSLGLAGGSYEQYF,few,TRBV5-8,TRBJ2-7
CASSLPRWGGGAGELFF,once,TRBV7-2,TRBJ2-2
CASSLTAKNIQYF,few,TRBV28,TRBJ2-4
CSVVLGDRNYGYTF,few,TRBV29-1,TRBJ1-2
CSARLWQADQPQHF,.,TRBV20-1,TRBJ1-5
CASSLRGIEQFF,few,TRBV7-9,TRBJ2-1
CASSSGLAANNEQFF,.,TRBV6-2/TRBV6-3,TRBJ2-1
CASSFAHPSPGELFF,.,TRBV7-9,TRBJ2-2
CATSDFDRGQGLGGNQPQHF,.,TRBV24-1,TRBJ1-5
CASSLAGRWDGGTYNEQFF,few,TRBV7-2,TRBJ2-1
CATVGGPRETQYF,once,TRBV15,TRBJ2-5
CASSTNLGGADTQYF,.,TRBV7-9,TRBJ2-3
CASSPFRTGSGNTIYF,once,TRBV19,TRBJ1-3
CASSLWGDRSNQPQHF,.,TRBV28,TRBJ1-5
CSVRRLGVKNIQYF,.,TRBV29-1,TRBJ2-4
CSARDPRGASTDTQYF,few,TRBV20-1,TRBJ2-3
CASSQPGGQETQYF,.,TRBV4-2,TRBJ2-5
CASSLRFGEHAGELFF,few,TRBV5-4,TRBJ2-2
CASSFEEFRVSAGEMKETQYF,.,TRBV12-3/TRBV12-4,TRBJ2-5
CASSQLGQDYEQYF,.,TRBV14,TRBJ2-7
CAISERQVNTEAFF,few,TRBV10-3,TRBJ1-1
CASSWGDRGANQPQHF,few,TRBV7-6,TRBJ1-5
CASSTYGQDPFF,many,TRBV7-2,TRBJ2-1
CASSSPQEAGVDRRTDTQYF,few,TRBV7-6,TRBJ2-3
CASSLGLAGGNYNEQFF,.,TRBV11-2,TRBJ2-1
CASSLIGTSGVSGEQFF,many,TRBV11-1,TRBJ2-1
CASIGGRYGYTF,.,TRBV2,TRBJ1-2
CASSNPGQLSTDTQYF,.,TRBV19,TRBJ2-3
CASSERHGVPTQYF,.,TRBV4-1,TRBJ2-3
CASSLAGTGHTEAFF,.,TRBV7-9,TRBJ1-1
CASSLDASGASDTQYF,.,TRBV7-6,TRBJ2-3